Detailed here is one TCR beta chain. Its antigen specificity is not known. No qualities accompany the bases; no much larger clone lies one base away. The data originate from a study of cytomegalovirus exposure and HLA in healthy donors (dated by TCRdb to about 2017). For the wider study: An earlier analysis of roughly 630 of the donors reported roughly 270 Gb of sequence data and some 120 million unique TCR beta sequences from around 200 million T cells. Roughly 300 gigabases of sequencing data and around 85 million unique TCR sequences made up an early release that covered 500 to 650 HLA-typed donors. The genetic ancestry cluster associated with self-reported Caucasian donors included over 80% of the roughly 400 genotyped donors. The study was designed to test whether signatures of past pathogen exposure could be identified by cataloging public T cell receptors. The study used immunosequencing to profile the T cell repertoires of approximately 640 subjects and linked those repertoires to cytomegalovirus serostatus. Besides the first cohort of hundreds of subjects, a separate validation cohort made up of roughly 120 different subjects was used. To predict cytomegalovirus infection status, the study combined high-throughput TCR immunosequencing, statistical association of individual TCRs with disease status, and machine learning. To study patterns of TCR occurrence, a later analysis re-analyzed previously published TCR beta repertoires from hundreds of donors and added high-resolution HLA genotyping. The later analysis used no new phenotypic data to find candidate immune exposures, relying instead on TCR beta sequences and their occurrence across donors. An earlier analysis of roughly 580 of the donors used high-throughput TCR beta sequencing to judge whether each TCR beta V gene segment behaved as functional or pseudogenic. Alongside the repertoire data, information on donor age, sex, ethnicity and CMV serostatus was compiled. Genome-wide SNP genotypes for about 65% of the 666 donors were used in a later genetic analysis, which treated that subset as a discovery cohort. All discovery cohort repertoires had been generated using a single sequencing platform. HLA typing covered class I and class II loci at four-digit resolution. The number of typed donors differed by locus: roughly 629-640 for A, B, C, DRB1 and DQB1; 500 to 550 for DQA1; around 610 for DPA1; and 400 to 480 for DPB1. A handful of DR-DQ haplotypes were handled as single units for association and clustering because linkage in the cohort was strong. Among about 400 genotyped donors of the cohort, an average of roughly 230,000 unique TCR beta nucleotide sequences was sequenced per donor, of which roughly 17% were non-productive.

The cohort comprised around 690 healthy bone marrow donors. At the time of sampling, all cohort members were nominally healthy, though unrecorded immune exposures were likely present. The donor tested CMV seronegative and was one of the 352 seronegative cohort members. A peripheral blood sample was provided by each donor, and peripheral blood mononuclear cells were used for TCR beta sequencing. The Qiagen DNeasy Blood Extraction Kit was used to extract genomic DNA from the blood cell samples. The research as a whole found: This cohort had only TCR beta chains sequenced, and the lack of alpha or paired-chain data limited which features could be detected. Some IMGT-functional V segments, including TRBV6-2 and TRBV6-3, could not be told apart with the 87-base-pair reads, so those segments were excluded. A later analysis found that HLA-associated TCR beta chains were more clonally expanded and had lower generation probabilities than equally common non-associated chains. In an earlier analysis of 500 to 650 of the donors, most TCR beta V segments appeared in productive rearrangements about 87% or about 30% of the time, broadly matching IMGT annotations. Most TCR sequences were seen in very few donors, while some public TCRs were found in many individuals. The study listed approximately 160 TCR beta chains as associated with cytomegalovirus. About 17 rarely observed V segments, including chromosome 9 orphons, were excluded from the earlier analysis of about 610 of the donors because counts were too low. Cytomegalovirus status was reported to be diagnosed by the classifier with high specificity and sensitivity in both the original and validation cohorts. According to the authors, the approach could potentially be generalized to other disease states and immunological phenotypes. Presence/absence analyses assumed roughly uniform sequencing depth across donors, an assumption that may not hold. Compared with the 666-donor mean, donors in an Asian-associated ancestry cluster had fewer N-insertions in productive TCRs, according to a later genetic analysis. Assigning TCR associations to individual alleles was difficult when HLA alleles, especially DR and DQ, strongly co-occurred. A further reported finding was that TCR beta sequences accurately predicted the HLA-A and HLA-B alleles for most subjects in the first cohort. Because some donors lacked HLA typing at each locus, the association tests relied only on the typed subset. A later analysis associated 15,000 to 20,000 TCR beta sequences with specific HLA alleles at a false discovery rate of 0.05. Most CMV-associated TCR beta chains appeared to be HLA-restricted in a later analysis, and the HLA associations seemed to be driven largely by CMV exposure. According to a later analysis, TCR association rates differed among HLA loci, with DRB1 alleles showing the most associated TCRs and HLA-C alleles showing the fewest. In a later analysis, several top co-occurrence clusters were reported to appear linked to parvovirus B19, influenza, CMV and Epstein-Barr virus. In vitro tests confirmed that a few of the cytomegalovirus-associated TCR beta chains recognize cytomegalovirus antigens. Linkage disequilibrium might explain the correlated functional status among segregating V segments, but an unknown experimental factor could not be excluded. Immune exposure information for the cohort was limited to CMV serostatus. A cluster of highly shared sequence variants was judged likely to be a technical artifact of the sequencing pipeline. A later genetic analysis associated a missense DCLRE1C variant with V-gene and J-gene trimming of TCR beta chains, and an independent cohort replicated the association.

According to the germline V gene (reference sequence), CDR1 reads SGHNT and CDR2 reads YYREEE. Clipping removes 3 bases from V and 0 bases from J, with 5 as the unmatched junction base count. The cysteine opens and the phenylalanine closes a CDR3 of 16 amino acids. Left in the record is the CDR3 DNA by itself, 48 bases read in frame from the first base. Libraries were made using the immunoSEQ multiplex PCR assay. For the multiplex PCR, a mixture combining 60 forward primers for TCR Vbeta segments and 13 reverse primers for TCR Jbeta segments was used. The CDR3 region of rearranged TCR beta genes was amplified from genomic DNA by a multiplex PCR assay. Amplified TCR beta libraries were sequenced as 87-base-pair reads on the Illumina HiSeq System. Per the original workflow: A later analysis counted some 80 million unique TCR beta chains across the 670 or so repertoires, and 9.5 million to 11 million of these chains were shared by at least two donors. To remove PCR and sequencing errors, raw reads were error-corrected and collapsed into unique sequences using a nearest-neighbor algorithm that merged closely related sequences. V, D and J gene segments were assigned by aligning CDR3 sequences to IMGT reference sequences. For a sequence to be retained, at least a six-nucleotide match to both a V gene segment and a J gene segment was required. A rearrangement was called productive if the CDR3 had no stop codons and remained in frame with V and J, and every other rearrangement was called non-productive. CDR3 was defined by IMGT convention, running from the second conserved V-encoded cysteine to the conserved J-encoded phenylalanine. The earlier analysis of about 610 of the donors excluded any sequence lacking an unambiguous match to a single V gene segment. An earlier analysis of fewer than 750 of the donors called V segments functional above 56.7% productive rearrangements and segregating when the between-donor standard deviation exceeded 5%. A statistical classification framework was built for diagnosing cytomegalovirus status from the catalog of TCR beta chain sequences. V and J gene assignment, in a later analysis, came from comparing TCR nucleotide sequences with IMGT/GENE-DB human TR gene sequences. Using the TCRdist pipeline, a later analysis assigned CDR3 sequences along with most-parsimonious VDJ recombination scenarios. A later analysis defined each TCR beta chain by its CDR3 amino acid sequence plus V-gene family, and excluded reads lacking a unique V-gene family. As a way to deal with suspected cross-contamination and a sequencing artifact, a later analysis dropped under 600 nucleotide sequences that were highly shared and had low generation probability. In a later analysis, a clonal expansion index was calculated for each public chain from normalized within-repertoire ranks of inferred template counts. A later analysis computed generation probabilities with a VDJ recombination model fitted to out-of-frame rearrangements, and checked the results against IGoR. A later analysis scored TCR-TCR, TCR-HLA and TCR-CMV co-occurrence with hypergeometric tests, applying a repertoire-size bias correction to TCR pairs. In a later analysis, false discovery rates were estimated by permuting HLA or CMV assignments 20 times. A later analysis grouped co-occurring TCRs with DBSCAN, adding TCRdist sequence similarity when clustering within HLA-allele-positive subsets. For co-occurrence clustering, repertoires with fewer than 30,000 or more than 120,000 public chains were excluded, along with five or six repertoires with anomalous nucleotide sharing. Drawn from immuneACCESS, this table holds only the in-frame rearrangements with V and J called that TCRdb kept. Clones are partly lost; checked studies trace under half to an unresolved V gene and leave the rest unexplained. V, J and clone size are taken as reported in that table, and D and trimming were inferred from the DNA itself. The sample data list approximately 150,000 clones, and around 80% of these were observed just once. Roughly 4.2% of the sample belongs to the ten largest clones.

This clonotype was sampled from a man aged 40-49 years in good health and CMV-seronegative. The chain is assembled from TRBV5-4 and TRBJ2-3, with 9 central nucleotides matching TRBD1. The sequencing input was PBMCs. CDR3 region: CASSYKQGASTDTQYF. The DNA is as follows: TGTGCCAGCAGCTACAAACAGGGGGCTAGCACAGATACGCAGTATTTT.